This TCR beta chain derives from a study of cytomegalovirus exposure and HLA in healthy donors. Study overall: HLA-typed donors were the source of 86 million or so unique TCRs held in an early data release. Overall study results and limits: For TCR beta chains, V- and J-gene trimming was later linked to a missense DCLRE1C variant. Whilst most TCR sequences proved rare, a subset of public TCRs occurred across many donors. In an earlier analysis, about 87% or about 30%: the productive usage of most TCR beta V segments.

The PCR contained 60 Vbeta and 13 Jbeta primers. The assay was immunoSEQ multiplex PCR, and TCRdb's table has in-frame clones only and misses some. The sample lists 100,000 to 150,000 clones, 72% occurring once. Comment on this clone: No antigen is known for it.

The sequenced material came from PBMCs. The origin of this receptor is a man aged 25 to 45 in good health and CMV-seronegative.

In DNA form, the CDR3 reads TGTGCCAGCAGCAGGACAGGGGAGTACGAGCAGTACTTC. Encoded protein: CASSRTGEYEQYF. V usage is TRBV5-5 and J usage is TRBJ2-7, with 9 bases matching TRBD1. The germline V gene encodes CDR1 SGHKS and CDR2 YYEKEE (reference sequence). The CDR3 is made up of 13 amino acids. The junction had 3 bases not matched to a gene; V was cut back by 4 bases and J by 4 bases. Full variable domain (remainder filled in from reference TRBV5-5 and TRBJ2-7): DAGVTQSPTHLIKTRGQQVTLRCSPISGHKSVSWYQQVLGQGPQFIFQYYEKEERGRGNFPDRFSARQFPNYSSELNVNALLLGDSALYLCASSRTGEYEQYFGPGTRLTVT.